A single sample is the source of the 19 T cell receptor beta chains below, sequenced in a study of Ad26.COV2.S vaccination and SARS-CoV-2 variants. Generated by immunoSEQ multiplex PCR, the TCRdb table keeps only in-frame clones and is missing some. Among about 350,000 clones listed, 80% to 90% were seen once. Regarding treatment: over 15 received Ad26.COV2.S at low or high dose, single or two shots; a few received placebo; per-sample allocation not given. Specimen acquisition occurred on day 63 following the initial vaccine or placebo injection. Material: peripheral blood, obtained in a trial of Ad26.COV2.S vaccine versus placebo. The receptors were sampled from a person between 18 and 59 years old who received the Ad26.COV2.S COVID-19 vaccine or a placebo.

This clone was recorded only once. CDR3 DNA: TGTGCCAGCAGCGAGGGACTTGATACGCAGTATTTT. Its protein product is CASSEGLDTQYF. V is TRBV9 and J is TRBJ2-3; possibly TRBD2 for D (6 bases). The CDR3 loop spans 12 amino acids. V shed 3 bases and J shed 6 bases, with 8 bases lying between them. Per germline, CDR1 SGDLS and CDR2 YYNGEE.

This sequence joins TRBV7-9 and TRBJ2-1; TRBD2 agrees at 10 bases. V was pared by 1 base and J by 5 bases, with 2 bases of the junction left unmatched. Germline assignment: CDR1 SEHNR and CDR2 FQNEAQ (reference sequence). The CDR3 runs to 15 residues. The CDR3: CASSLGSGGHNEQFF. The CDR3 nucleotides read TGTGCCAGCAGCTTAGGTAGCGGGGGGCACAATGAGCAGTTCTTC.

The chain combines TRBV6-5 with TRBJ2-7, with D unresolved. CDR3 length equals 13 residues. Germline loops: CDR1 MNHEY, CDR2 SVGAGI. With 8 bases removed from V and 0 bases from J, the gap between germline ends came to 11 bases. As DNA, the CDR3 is TGTGCCAGCCGCGGCAGGCCCTCCTACGAGCAGTACTTC. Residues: CASRGRPSYEQYF.

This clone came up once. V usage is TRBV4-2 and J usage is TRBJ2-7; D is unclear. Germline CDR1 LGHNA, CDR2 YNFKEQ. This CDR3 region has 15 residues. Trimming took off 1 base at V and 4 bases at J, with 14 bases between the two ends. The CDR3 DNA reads TGTGCCAGCAGCCAAGTTGAGGCTGCCAGGTACGAGCAGTACTTC. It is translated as CASSQVEAARYEQYF.

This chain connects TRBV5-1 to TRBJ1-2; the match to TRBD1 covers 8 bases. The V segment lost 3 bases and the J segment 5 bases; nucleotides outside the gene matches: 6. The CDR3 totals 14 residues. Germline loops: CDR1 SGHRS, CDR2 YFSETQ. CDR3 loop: CASSSDRGGYGYTF. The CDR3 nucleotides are TGCGCCAGCAGCTCCGACAGGGGAGGGTATGGCTACACCTTC.

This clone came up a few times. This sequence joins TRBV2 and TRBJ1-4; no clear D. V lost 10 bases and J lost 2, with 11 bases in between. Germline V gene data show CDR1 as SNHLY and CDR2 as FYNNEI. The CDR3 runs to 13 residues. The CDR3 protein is CATSPVTNEKLFF. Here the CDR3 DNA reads TGTGCCACCTCACCAGTCACTAATGAAAAACTGTTTTTT.

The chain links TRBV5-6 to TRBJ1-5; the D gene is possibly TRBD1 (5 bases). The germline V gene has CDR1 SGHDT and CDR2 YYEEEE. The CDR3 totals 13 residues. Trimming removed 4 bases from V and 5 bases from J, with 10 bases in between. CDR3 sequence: CASSLKGYQPQHF. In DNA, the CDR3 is TGTGCCAGCAGCCTTAAGGGGTATCAGCCCCAGCATTTT. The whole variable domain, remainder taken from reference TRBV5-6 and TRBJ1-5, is DAGVTQSPTHLIKTRGQQVTLRCSPKSGHDTVSWYQQALGQGPQFIFQYYEEEERQRGNFPDRFSGHQFPNYSSELNVNALLLGDSALYLCASSLKGYQPQHFGDGTRLSIL.

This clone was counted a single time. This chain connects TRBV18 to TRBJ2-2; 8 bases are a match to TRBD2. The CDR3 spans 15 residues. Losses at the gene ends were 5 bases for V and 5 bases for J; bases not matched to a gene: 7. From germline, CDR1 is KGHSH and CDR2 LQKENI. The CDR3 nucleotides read TGTGCCAGCTCAATGGCGGGACTAGAAACCGGGGAGCTGTTTTTT. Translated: CASSMAGLETGELFF.

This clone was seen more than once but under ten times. CDR3 in DNA: TGTGCCAGCAGCTTAATGGGGGCGGGCGAAGCTTTCTTT. Residues: CASSLMGAGEAFF. V is TRBV7-9 and J is TRBJ1-1; perhaps TRBD1 as D (6 bases). The V end was cut by 2 bases, the J end by 8 bases, with 12 bases between. There are 13 residues in the CDR3. From germline, CDR1 is SEHNR and CDR2 FQNEAQ (reference sequence).

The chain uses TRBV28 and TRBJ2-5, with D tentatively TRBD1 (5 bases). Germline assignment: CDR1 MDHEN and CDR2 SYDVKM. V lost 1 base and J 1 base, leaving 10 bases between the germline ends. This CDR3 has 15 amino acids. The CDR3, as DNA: TGTGCCAGCAGTTTATTATCCAGGGCCCAAGAGACCCAGTACTTC. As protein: CASSLLSRAQETQYF.

The CDR3 nucleotides read TGTGCCAGCAGCTTAGCGGGGACGTCTTACGAGCAGTACTTC. As protein: CASSLAGTSYEQYF. The chain links TRBV7-8 to TRBJ2-7; TRBD1 or TRBD2 may be the D gene (5 bases each). The CDR3 runs to 14 residues. V dropped 0 bases and J dropped 4 bases, with 10 bases sitting between them. The germline gives CDR1 SGHVS, CDR2 FQNEAQ.

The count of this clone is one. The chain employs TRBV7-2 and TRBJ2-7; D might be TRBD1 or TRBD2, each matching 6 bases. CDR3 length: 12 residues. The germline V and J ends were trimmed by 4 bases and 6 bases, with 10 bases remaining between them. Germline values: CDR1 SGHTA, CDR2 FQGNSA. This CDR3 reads CASSYRGREQYF. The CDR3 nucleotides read TGTGCCAGCAGCTATCGGGGGCGCGAGCAGTACTTC.

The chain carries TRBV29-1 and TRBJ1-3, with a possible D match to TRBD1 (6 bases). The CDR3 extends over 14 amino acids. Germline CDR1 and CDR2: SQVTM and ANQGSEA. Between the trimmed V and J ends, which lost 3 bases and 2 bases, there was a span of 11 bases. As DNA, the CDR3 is TGCAGCGTTGACAGGGGATTGACTGGAAACACCATATATTTT. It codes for CSVDRGLTGNTIYF.

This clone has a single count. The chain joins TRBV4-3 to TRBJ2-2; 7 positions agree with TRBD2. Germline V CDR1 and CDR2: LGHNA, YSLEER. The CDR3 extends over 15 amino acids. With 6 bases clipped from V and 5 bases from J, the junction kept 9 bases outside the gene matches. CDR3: CASSPTGGGTGELFF. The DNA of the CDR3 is TGCGCCAGCAGTCCTACGGGGGGTGGAACCGGGGAGCTGTTTTTT.

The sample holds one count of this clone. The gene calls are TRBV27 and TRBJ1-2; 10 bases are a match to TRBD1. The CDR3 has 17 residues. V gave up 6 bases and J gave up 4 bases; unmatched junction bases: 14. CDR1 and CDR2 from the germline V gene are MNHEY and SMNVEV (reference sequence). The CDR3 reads CASSRRDRGSQGYGYTF. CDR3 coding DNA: TGTGCCAGCAGCCGCCGGGACAGGGGATCACAGGGCTATGGCTACACCTTC.

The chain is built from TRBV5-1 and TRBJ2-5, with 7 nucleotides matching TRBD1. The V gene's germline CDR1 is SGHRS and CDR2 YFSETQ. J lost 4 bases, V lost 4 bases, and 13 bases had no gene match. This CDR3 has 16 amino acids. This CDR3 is CASSHGVTGAGETQYF. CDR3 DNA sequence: TGCGCCAGCAGCCATGGTGTAACAGGGGCCGGAGAGACCCAGTACTTC.

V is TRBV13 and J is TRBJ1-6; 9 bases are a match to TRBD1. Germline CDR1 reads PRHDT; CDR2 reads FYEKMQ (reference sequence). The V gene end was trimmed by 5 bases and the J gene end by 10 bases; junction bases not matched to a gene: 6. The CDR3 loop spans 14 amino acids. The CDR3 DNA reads TGTGCCAGCAGCAATACAGGGGGCGGGTCACCCCTCCACTTT. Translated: CASSNTGGGSPLHF. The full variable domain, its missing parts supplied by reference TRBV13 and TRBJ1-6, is AAGVIQSPRHLIKEKRETATLKCYPIPRHDTVYWYQQGPGQDPQFLISFYEKMQSDKGSIPDRFSAQQFSDYHSELNMSSLELGDSALYFCASSNTGGGSPLHFGNGTRLTVT.

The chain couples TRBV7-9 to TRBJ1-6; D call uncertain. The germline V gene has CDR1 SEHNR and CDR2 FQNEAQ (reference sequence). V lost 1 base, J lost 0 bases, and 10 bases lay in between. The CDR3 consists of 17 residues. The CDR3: CASSLGGGSSYNSPLHF. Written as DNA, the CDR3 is TGTGCCAGCAGCTTAGGCGGTGGGAGCTCCTATAATTCACCCCTCCACTTT.

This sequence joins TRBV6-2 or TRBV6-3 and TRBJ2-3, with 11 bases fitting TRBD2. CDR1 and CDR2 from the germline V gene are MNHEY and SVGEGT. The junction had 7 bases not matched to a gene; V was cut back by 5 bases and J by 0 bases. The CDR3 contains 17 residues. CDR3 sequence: CASSEAASGGSTDTQYF. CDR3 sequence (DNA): TGTGCCAGCAGTGAGGCCGCTAGCGGGGGGAGCACAGATACGCAGTATTTT.